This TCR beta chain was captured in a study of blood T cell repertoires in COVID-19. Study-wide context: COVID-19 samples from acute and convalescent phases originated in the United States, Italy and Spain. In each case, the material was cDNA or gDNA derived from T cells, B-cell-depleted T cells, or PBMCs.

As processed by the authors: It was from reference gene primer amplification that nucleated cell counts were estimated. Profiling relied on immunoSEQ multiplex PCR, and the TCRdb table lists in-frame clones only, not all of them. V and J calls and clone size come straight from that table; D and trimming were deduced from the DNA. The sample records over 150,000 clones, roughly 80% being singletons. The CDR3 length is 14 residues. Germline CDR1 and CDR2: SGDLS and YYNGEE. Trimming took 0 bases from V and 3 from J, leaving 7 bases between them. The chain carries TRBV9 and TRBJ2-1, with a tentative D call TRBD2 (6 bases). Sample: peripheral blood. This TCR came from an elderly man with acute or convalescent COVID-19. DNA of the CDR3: TGTGCCAGCAGCGTAGAGGAGGGCTACAATGAGCAGTTCTTC. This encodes CASSVEEGYNEQFF.